The sequence of this T cell receptor beta chain was determined in a study of blood T cell repertoires in COVID-19. Germline-derived CDR1 and CDR2 are SNHLY and FYNNEI. CDR3 length: 13 amino acids. Deletions cut 6 bases from V and 7 bases from J, with 13 bases between. Enrolled during active infection, Seattle patients were then followed longitudinally. Clones were sequenced by immunoSEQ multiplex PCR, and TCRdb holds only the in-frame ones, with some missing. In the table there are over 200,000 clones, 80% to 95% of which are singletons. The material sequenced was peripheral blood. The clonotype was recovered from a man in his 60s with COVID-19, enrolled during active disease. V usage is TRBV2 and J usage is TRBJ1-5; the D gene is possibly TRBD1 (5 bases). CDR3 in DNA: TGTGCCAGCAGCCCGGGGGGTCGGCAGCCCCAGCATTTT. This translates into CASSPGGRQPQHF. The complete variable domain, with remaining parts taken from reference TRBV2 and TRBJ1-5, reads EPEVTQTPSHQVTQMGQEVILRCVPISNHLYFYWYRQILGQKVEFLVSFYNNEISEKSEIFDDQFSVERPDGSNFTLKIRSTKLEDSAMYFCASSPGGRQPQHFGDGTRLSIL.